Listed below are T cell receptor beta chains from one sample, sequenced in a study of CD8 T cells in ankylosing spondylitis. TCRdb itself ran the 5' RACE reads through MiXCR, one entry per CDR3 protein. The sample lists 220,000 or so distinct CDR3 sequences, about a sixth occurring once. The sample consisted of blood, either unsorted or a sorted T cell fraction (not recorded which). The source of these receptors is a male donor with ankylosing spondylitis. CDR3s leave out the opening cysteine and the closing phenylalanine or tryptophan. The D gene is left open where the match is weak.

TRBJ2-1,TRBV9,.,ASSETMGEQF
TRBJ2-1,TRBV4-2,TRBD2,ASSQELAKDEQF
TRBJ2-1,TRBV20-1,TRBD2,SARDSGLAEHYNEQF
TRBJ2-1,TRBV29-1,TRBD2,SVEGLAGAKVEQF
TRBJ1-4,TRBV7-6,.,ASSLKPRQASNEKLF
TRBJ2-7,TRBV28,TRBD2,ASSLSGGYEQY
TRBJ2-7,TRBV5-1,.,ASSLEGAGYEQY
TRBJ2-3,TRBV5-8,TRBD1,ASSLGQGIDTQY
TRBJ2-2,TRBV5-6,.,ASSEEWGSAGELF
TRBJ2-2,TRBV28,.,ASTSAVVAGELF
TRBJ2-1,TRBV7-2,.,ASSDSFEQF
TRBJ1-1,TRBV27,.,ASGGALARNTEAF
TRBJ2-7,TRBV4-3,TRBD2,ASSQGTSDNYEQY
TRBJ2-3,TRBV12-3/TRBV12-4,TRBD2,ASSRVAGPPSTDTQY
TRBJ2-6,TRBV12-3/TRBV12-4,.,ASSFGTGANVLT
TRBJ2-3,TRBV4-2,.,ASSQEHRATDTQY
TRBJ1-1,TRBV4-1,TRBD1,ASSQDPQGESEAF
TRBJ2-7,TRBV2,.,ASRENQGSPYEQY
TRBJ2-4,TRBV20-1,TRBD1,SARDPAGGVWAPGY
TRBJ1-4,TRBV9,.,ASSVGGQTNEKLF
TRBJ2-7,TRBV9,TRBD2,ASSASPLAGVSDEQY
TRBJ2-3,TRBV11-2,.,ASSPGGPGFDTQY
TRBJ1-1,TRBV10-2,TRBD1,ATKDRTNTEAF
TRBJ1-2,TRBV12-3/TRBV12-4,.,ASAVGSTYGYT
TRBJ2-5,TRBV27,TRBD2,ASSPLAGGPRAQY